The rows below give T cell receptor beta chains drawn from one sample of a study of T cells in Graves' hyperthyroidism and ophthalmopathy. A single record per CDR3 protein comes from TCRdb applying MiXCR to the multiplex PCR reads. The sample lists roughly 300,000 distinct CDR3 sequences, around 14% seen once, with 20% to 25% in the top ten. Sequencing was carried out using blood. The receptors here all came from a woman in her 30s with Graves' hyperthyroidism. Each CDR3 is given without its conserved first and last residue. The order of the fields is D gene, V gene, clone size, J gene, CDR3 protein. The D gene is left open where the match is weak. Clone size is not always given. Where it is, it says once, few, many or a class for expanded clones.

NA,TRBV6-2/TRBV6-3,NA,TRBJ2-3,ASSYPLGGLSTDTQY
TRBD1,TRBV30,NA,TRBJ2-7,AWGTGEGYEQY
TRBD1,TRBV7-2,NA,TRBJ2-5,ASSLTGAGETQY
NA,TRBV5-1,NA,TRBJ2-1,ASSAAREQF
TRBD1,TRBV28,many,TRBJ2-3,ASRGRGQGTDTQY
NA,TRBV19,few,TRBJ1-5,ASSKSGQSNQPQH
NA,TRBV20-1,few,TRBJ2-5,SASTGTQY
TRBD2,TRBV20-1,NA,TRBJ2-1,SATLWTSGRNNEQF
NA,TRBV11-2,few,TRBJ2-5,ASLEHPEPETQY
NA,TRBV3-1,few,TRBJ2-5,ASSHPGQRSY
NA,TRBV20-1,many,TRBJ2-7,SATDMAYEQY
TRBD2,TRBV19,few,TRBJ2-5,ASSSLAGGRETQY
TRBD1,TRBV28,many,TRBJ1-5,ASTLQGVTGQPQH
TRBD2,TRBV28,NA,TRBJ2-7,ASTPGGEGSYEQY
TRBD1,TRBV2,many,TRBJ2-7,ATREGTGFPEQY
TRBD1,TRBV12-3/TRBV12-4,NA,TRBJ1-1,ASQRGQGAMNTEAF